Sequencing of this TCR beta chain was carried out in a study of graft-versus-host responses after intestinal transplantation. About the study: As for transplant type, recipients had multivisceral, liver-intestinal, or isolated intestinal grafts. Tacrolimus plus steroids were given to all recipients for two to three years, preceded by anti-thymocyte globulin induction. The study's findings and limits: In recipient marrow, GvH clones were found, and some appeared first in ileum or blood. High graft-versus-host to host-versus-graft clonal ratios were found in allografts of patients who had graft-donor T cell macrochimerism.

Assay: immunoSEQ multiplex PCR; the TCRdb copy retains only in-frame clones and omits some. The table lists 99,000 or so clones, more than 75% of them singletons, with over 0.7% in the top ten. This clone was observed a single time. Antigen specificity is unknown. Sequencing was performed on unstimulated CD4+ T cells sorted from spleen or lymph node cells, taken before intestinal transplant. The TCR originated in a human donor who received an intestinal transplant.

The CDR3 nucleotides are TGTGCCAGCAGCCCACGCAGGGGGGGAAGATACGAGCAGTACTTC. Its translation: CASSPRRGGRYEQYF. V is TRBV13 and J is TRBJ2-7; the D gene could be TRBD1 or TRBD2 (7 bases each). The length of the CDR3 is 15 residues. Germline V lookup: CDR1 PRHDT, CDR2 FYEKMQ (reference sequence). Trimming shortened V by 5 bases and J by 4 bases, and 18 bases separated the two germline ends.